Reported below is one T cell receptor (beta chain). The antigen remains unidentified. The record originates from a study of OX40 agonist ivuxolimab in advanced cancers. This CDR3 is built from 14 residues. Germline CDR1 is MNHEY and CDR2 is SVGAGI. Trimming took 5 bases from V and 8 from J; bases not matched to a gene: 11. Exclusion applied to patients with autoimmune disease history or systemic immunosuppression. The table came from immunoSEQ multiplex PCR; TCRdb's copy has only in-frame clones and leaves some out. Of 70,000 to 90,000 clones in the sample, roughly 90% are singletons; the top ten hold roughly 0.37%. Study observations and caveats: CD4+ and CD8+ T cells in blood underwent clonal expansion by week 6 at 0.1 to 3.0 mg/kg.

Sequencing was performed on CD4+ or CD8+ T cells sorted from blood, taken in a trial of the OX40 agonist ivuxolimab. This sequence joins TRBV6-5 and TRBJ1-2; 7 bases are shared with TRBD1. This sequence was found in an adult with an advanced solid tumor such as melanoma, head and neck, liver or kidney cancer. The CDR3 region is CASSTGQAWSGYTF. CDR3 nucleotides: TGTGCCAGCAGTACTGGACAGGCCTGGTCGGGCTACACCTTC.